Below, 2 T cell receptor beta chains from the same sample are listed, as sequenced in a study of blood T cells in healthy people across ages. Primed by a sample-barcoded 5' primer and a J-beta primer mix, a second PCR proceeded for roughly 6 to 12 cycles. Each CDR3 protein is one row after TCRdb ran MiXCR on the 5' RACE reads. The table has more than 650,000 distinct CDR3 sequences, 20% to 25% seen once. What was sequenced was blood. These receptors came from a man in his 70s in good health.

This clonotype was counted between two and nine times. Its ends do not fully match the called genes, so a read error is possible. The chain carries TRBV7-8 and TRBJ2-1; TRBD2 aligns across 9 bases. The end of the DNA aligns better with TRBJ2-5, so the J call may be wrong. The CDR3 covers 17 residues. Germline values: CDR1 SGHVS, CDR2 FQNEAQ. As DNA, the CDR3 is TGTGCCCGCAGCTTAGGCGGGGGGGGTCTACAACAAGAGACCCAGTACTTC. It specifies CARSLGGGGLQQETQYF.

This clonotype has only a few counts. This chain joins TRBV13 and TRBJ2-5, with D tentatively TRBD1 (6 bases). Germline-derived CDR1 and CDR2 are PRHDT and FYEKMQ (reference sequence). Trimming left V 5 bases short and J 0 bases short, with 13 bases between. The CDR3 has 15 residues. CDR3 sequence reads: CASSSRGQYQETQYF. The CDR3 coding sequence is TGTGCCAGCAGCAGCCGAGGACAGTACCAAGAGACCCAGTACTTC.